This T cell receptor (beta chain) came from a study of T cells in localized non-small cell lung cancer. General study points: Appearing in adjacent lung were a median approximately 57 of the top 100 tumor clones. Compared with tumor, uninvolved adjacent lung displayed greater T cell clonality, ranking highest overall.

As for this clone: The antigen remains undetermined.

Using immunoSEQ multiplex PCR, the repertoire was profiled, and TCRdb retains in-frame clones only, with some absent. The sample shows tens of thousands of clones, roughly 91% of them seen only once. The CDR3 runs to 14 residues. The V and J ends lost 4 bases and 10 bases, in that order; junction bases with no gene match: 5. The germline gives CDR1 GTSNPN, CDR2 SVGIG (reference sequence). The clonotype was recovered from a woman aged 35 to 69 with stage I squamous cell lung carcinoma. J is TRBJ1-6 and V is TRBV30; TRBD1 matches 12 bases. The starting material was peripheral blood, obtained before any cancer treatment. The CDR3 reads CAWTPGQGASPLHF. CDR3 sequence (DNA): TGTGCCTGGACCCCGGGACAGGGGGCATCACCCCTCCACTTT.